Below are 20 T cell receptor beta chains sequenced from a single sample in a study of vaccination effects on CD4 cells after COVID-19. Investigators separated out CD4+ T cells once more than nine days of culture had passed. Two doses of BNT162b2 or mRNA-1273 vaccine were administered to participants. TCRdb keeps only in-frame clones here, not all; method: immunoSEQ multiplex PCR. The sample carries 66,000 or so clones, just under 75% recorded once. Antigen specificity for these receptors is unknown. This specimen was CD4+ T cells from PBMCs cultured without peptide, taken after COVID-19 vaccination. These receptors were collected from a human donor who received a COVID-19 vaccine.

The chain employs TRBV7-2 and TRBJ1-5; D call uncertain. The CDR3 runs 15 residues. V shed 1 base and J shed 4 bases, with 11 bases lying between them. The V gene's germline CDR1 is SGHTA and CDR2 FQGNSA. Written as DNA, the CDR3 is TGTGCCAGCAGCTTAGTCCCGGGTCCAAATCAGCCCCAGCATTTT. This codes for CASSLVPGPNQPQHF.

This clone was seen only once. The rearrangement joins TRBV30 to TRBJ1-5; D gene uncertain. Per the germline V gene, CDR1 is GTSNPN and CDR2 is SVGIG (reference sequence). V was pared by 2 bases and J by 2 bases, with 10 bases between. The CDR3 runs to 14 residues. The chain's CDR3 is CAWSRGSGNQPQHF. CDR3 bases: TGTGCCTGGAGTCGAGGAAGCGGCAATCAGCCCCAGCATTTT.

The chain joins TRBV6-1 to TRBJ2-4; D might be TRBD2 (5 bases). The germline V gene has CDR1 MNHNS and CDR2 SASEGT. There are 15 residues in the CDR3. V lost 0 bases to trimming and J lost 6 bases, with 12 bases between them. Here the CDR3 reads CASSEAWVRGNIQYF. The CDR3 DNA follows: TGTGCCAGCAGTGAAGCTTGGGTTCGGGGAAACATTCAGTACTTC.

The J gene is TRBJ2-3, the V gene TRBV6-6; 11 bases match TRBD2. The trim removed 5 bases at V and 0 bases at J, leaving 7 bases unmatched. The CDR3 totals 17 residues. The V gene's germline CDR1 is MNHNY and CDR2 SVGAGI (reference sequence). CDR3 DNA sequence: TGTGCCAGCAGTCCGCGACTAGCGGGGCAGAGCACAGATACGCAGTATTTT. Protein: CASSPRLAGQSTDTQYF.

The chain joins TRBV5-1 to TRBJ2-1; no reliable D call. Trimming removed 4 bases at V and 1 base at J, with 12 bases between. CDR1 is SGHRS, CDR2 YFSETQ, per germline. The CDR3 covers 15 residues. CDR3 protein: CASSEADPSYNEQFF. CDR3 in DNA: TGCGCCAGCAGCGAGGCTGACCCTTCCTACAATGAGCAGTTCTTC.

The genes are TRBV19 and TRBJ2-3; possibly TRBD2 for D (6 bases). The CDR3 runs to 16 residues. CDR1 LNHDA and CDR2 SQIVND come from the germline V gene (reference sequence). V lost 4 bases and J 2 bases, leaving 16 bases between the germline ends. This CDR3 reads CASSRVLGGPTDTQYF. The CDR3 coding sequence is TGTGCCAGTAGTAGGGTGTTGGGGGGTCCCACAGATACGCAGTATTTT.

The chain has TRBV6-1 and TRBJ2-3; TRBD1 aligns across 12 bases. Germline CDR1 is MNHNS and CDR2 is SASEGT. The CDR3 spans 16 residues. V shed 4 bases and J 8 bases; nucleotides not matched to a gene: 10. The CDR3 loop is CASSVGQGALRGTQYF. The CDR3 coding sequence is TGTGCCAGCAGTGTGGGACAGGGGGCCCTTCGGGGTACGCAGTATTTT.

The chain combines TRBV19 with TRBJ2-7; TRBD2 agrees at 11 bases. Germline V lookup: CDR1 LNHDA, CDR2 SQIVND (reference sequence). CDR3 length: 15 residues. J was trimmed by 7 bases and V by 2 bases; bases with no gene match: 7. As DNA, the CDR3 is TGTGCCAGTAGTATACCTAGCGGGGGGCTAGGAGAGCAGTACGTC. It translates to CASSIPSGGLGEQYV.

This clone was counted between two and nine times. This sequence joins TRBV27 and TRBJ1-2; D possibly corresponds to TRBD1 (5 bases). The CDR3 covers 14 residues. Germline V lookup: CDR1 MNHEY, CDR2 SMNVEV (reference sequence). Trimming pared 4 bases from V and 7 bases from J, leaving 16 bases between. CDR3 loop: CASSSLGGAPGYTF. The DNA for the CDR3 is TGTGCCAGCAGTTCCTTGGGGGGAGCCCCTGGCTACACCTTC.

CDR3 amino acids: CASSWADRGTDTQYF. The CDR3 DNA follows: TGTGCCAGCAGCTGGGCGGACAGGGGTACAGATACGCAGTATTTT. The V and J genes are TRBV5-8 and TRBJ2-3, with TRBD1 identical over 9 bases. CDR1 and CDR2 (germline): SGHTS, YDEGEE. The V segment lost 3 bases and the J segment 3 bases; nucleotides outside the gene matches: 5. The CDR3 sequence is 15 residues long.

The chain couples TRBV11-2 to TRBJ2-3; D call uncertain. CDR1 is SGHAT and CDR2 is FQNNGV in the germline V gene. The CDR3 totals 14 residues. The ends were cut back, 4 bases at V and 4 bases at J, with 12 bases in the middle. CDR3 DNA sequence: TGTGCCAGCAGCTATACACCGGCGGCAGATACGCAGTATTTT. This gives the protein CASSYTPAADTQYF.

The V gene is TRBV5-1, the J gene TRBJ1-3; D uncertain. The CDR3 is 16 residues long. Germline CDR1 is SGHRS and CDR2 is YFSETQ. V was cut by 3 bases and J by 1 base, with 14 bases left in between. The chain's CDR3 is CASSSGILRSGNTIYF. The CDR3 DNA sequence: TGCGCCAGCAGCTCGGGTATACTGAGATCTGGAAACACCATATATTTT.

This rearrangement joins TRBV29-1 to TRBJ1-2; D might be TRBD1 (5 bases). The CDR3 runs to 12 residues. The germline V gene has CDR1 SQVTM and CDR2 ANQGSEA. V lost 4 bases, J lost 5 bases, and 11 bases lay in between. The CDR3 DNA follows: TGCAGCGTTGCTCCCGGGGCTTATGGCTACACCTTC. Protein sequence: CSVAPGAYGYTF.

This clone appeared once. The chain joins TRBV5-1 to TRBJ1-2; D uncertain. V gave up 4 bases and J gave up 1 base, with 11 bases separating them. Germline values: CDR1 SGHRS, CDR2 YFSETQ. This CDR3 contains 14 residues. The CDR3 nucleotides are TGCGCCAGCAGCGCCCTCCCAGATAACTATGGCTACACCTTC. Translation gives CASSALPDNYGYTF.

The CDR3 sequence: CASAGTGWSTDTQYF. CDR3 in DNA: TGCGCCAGCGCCGGGACAGGGTGGAGCACAGATACGCAGTATTTT. The chain joins TRBV5-1 to TRBJ2-3, with TRBD1 identical over 9 bases. The CDR3 is 15 residues long. With V trimmed by 7 bases and J by 0 bases, 6 bases remained unmatched. Germline V gene lookup returns CDR1 SGHRS and CDR2 YFSETQ.

The chain employs TRBV7-2 and TRBJ1-1, with D perhaps TRBD1 (5 bases). CDR1 and CDR2 (germline): SGHTA, FQGNSA. V was shortened by 4 bases and J by 12 bases, with 15 bases between the two germline ends. The CDR3 has 12 residues. In DNA form, the CDR3 reads TGTGCCAGCAGCTACAGGTCGGGGGTTACTTTCTTT. This encodes CASSYRSGVTFF.

The chain links TRBV24-1 to TRBJ2-6; 9 bases are a match to TRBD1. Germline trimming cut 5 bases from V and 7 bases from J; bases unmatched to any gene: 11. Per germline, CDR1 KGHDR and CDR2 SFDVKD. CDR3 length equals 17 residues. CDR3 coding DNA: TGTGCCACCAGTGGGGGTCTCCGGACAGGGGAAGCCAACGTCCTGACTTTC. As protein: CATSGGLRTGEANVLTF.

J is TRBJ1-1 and V is TRBV6-6; D remains ambiguous. This CDR3 is 12 amino acids long. V dropped 2 bases and J dropped 4 bases, with 5 bases sitting between them. Germline lookup yields CDR1 MNHNY and CDR2 SVGAGI (reference sequence). The CDR3 reads CASSYRRTEAFF. CDR3 DNA: TGTGCCAGCAGTTACCGGCGCACTGAAGCTTTCTTT.

The chain has TRBV18 and TRBJ2-5, with unresolved D. The CDR3 runs 15 residues. V shed 3 bases and J shed 6 bases, with 17 bases lying between them. The V gene's germline CDR1 is KGHSH and CDR2 LQKENI. CDR3 loop: CASSPIALGKQTQYF. CDR3 nucleotide sequence: TGTGCCAGCTCACCGATTGCGCTAGGGAAGCAGACCCAGTACTTC.

The V call is TRBV11-3, the J call TRBJ2-3, with 8 bases identical to TRBD1. Germline CDR1 reads SGHNT; CDR2 reads YENEEA. The CDR3 covers 16 residues. V was clipped by 4 bases and J by 0 bases; unmatched bases: 6. CDR3 DNA sequence: TGTGCCAGCAGCTGGACCGGGACAGGCAGCACAGATACGCAGTATTTT. Its translation is CASSWTGTGSTDTQYF.